Sequencing of this TCR beta chain was carried out in a study of blood T cell repertoires in COVID-19. Across the whole study: Samples came from the United States, Italy and Spain, spanning acute and convalescent COVID-19. Sources were T cells, B-cell-depleted T cells, or PBMCs; the material itself was cDNA or gDNA.

Per the original methods: Quantification of nucleated cells was approximated via reference gene primer amplification. Profiled with immunoSEQ multiplex PCR; TCRdb holds only in-frame clones, not every one. V, J and clone size were drawn from that table, and D and trimming were deduced from the DNA. Of 60,000 to 75,000 clones in the sample, about 90% were seen once. The clonotype was recovered from a woman aged 80 or over with active COVID-19. Sequencing used peripheral blood.

The CDR3 protein is CASALAGFDEQFF. The CDR3 nucleotides read TGTGCCAGCGCATTGGCGGGGTTCGATGAGCAGTTCTTC. The chain is built from TRBV5-6 and TRBJ2-1; maybe TRBD2 (6 bases). V gave up 7 bases and J gave up 8 bases, with 16 bases separating them. The CDR3 covers 13 residues. Germline V gives CDR1 SGHDT, CDR2 YYEEEE.